This T cell receptor beta chain comes out of a study of T cells after yellow fever vaccination (dated by TCRdb to about 2019). Regarding the study in general: The SMART-Seq v4 Ultra Low Input RNA kit was used to prepare libraries from fractions with low cell numbers. Blood samples were taken at several timepoints before and after primary and secondary immunization, and bulk PBMC replicates and cell subsets were isolated. The cohort comprised two healthy male donors, one aged 18 to 30 and one aged 30 to 40 years. To track T-cell clones before and after primary and booster YFV17D yellow fever vaccination, bulk TCR alpha and beta repertoires were sequenced longitudinally. The research as a whole found: Because the study included only a couple of donors, the extent to which the findings can be generalized is limited. Most clones expanded after primary vaccination (about 96% of CD4 and approximately 90% of CD8) were re-detected after the booster, suggesting that broad memory maintenance occurred. A small fraction of clonotypes appeared in both the CD4 and CD8 compartments, likely as a result of convergent recombination. Because abundant contaminating clonotypes from the bulk population could be contained in FACS-sorted repertoires, computational filtering was required. Compared with the primary T-cell response, the secondary T-cell response was faster but weaker, reaching its peak on day 5 rather than on day 15.

The run used an Illumina NovaSeq 6000. TCR cDNA was synthesized by 5'RACE template switching, through which a universal primer site and unique molecular identifiers were introduced. Priming for cDNA synthesis came from both the TCR alpha and TCR beta constant segments. Library amplification used two PCR steps, and the second PCR step added sample barcodes and sequencing adapters. Sequencing of libraries was performed on Illumina HiSeq 2500 (2x100 bp) or NovaSeq (2x150 bp). In the authors' own workflow: MIGEC handled demultiplexing of reads and collapsing into UMI consensus sequences, while MiXCR performed V(D)J alignment. Vaccine-responding clonotypes were defined with edgeR using replicate PBMC samples, requiring FDR below 0.01 and a log2 fold change above 5 up to day 15. Each bulk clonotype received a CD4 or CD8 identity based on whether the sequenced CD4 or CD8 repertoire contained that clonotype at higher abundance. TCRdb redid the processing of the public reads, applying fastp at Q25 and MiXCR, and retained in-frame beta chains. Rows with one shared CDR3 protein collapse into an entry with the most common genes and DNA. The V and J calls and clone size come from TCRdb's table, not from the authors' own analysis. This sample is represented by hundreds of thousands of distinct CDR3 sequences; roughly 3.5% of them were singletons. The ten largest clones add up to less than 25% of the sample.

The CDR3 contains 12 residues, cysteine and phenylalanine counted. Only the CDR3 region is kept as DNA, spanning 36 bases read in frame from base 1. The junction carries 12 bases between V and J, which are trimmed by 6 bases and 7 bases respectively. CDR1 and CDR2 are drawn from the germline V gene: MNHNS, SASEGT. About this clonotype: The antigen this receptor binds is unknown. No much larger clonotype is one base removed from it; base qualities were not supplied.

Explained via the paper, the treatment or condition label denotes: live attenuated yellow fever vaccine strain. At each blood-draw timepoint, two biological replicates of bulk PBMCs were collected. PBMCs were isolated from peripheral blood using a standard Ficoll-Paque protocol. RNA was extracted with TriZol from bulk PBMCs, CD4 and CD8 fractions, and dextramer-positive and dextramer-negative fractions. The sequence links TRBV6-1 to TRBJ1-2, with no reliable assignment of the D segment. Sequencing was performed on PBMCs, taken on the day of the yellow fever booster vaccination. The sequence was collected from a man in his late teens or twenties who received the YFV17D yellow fever vaccine. The sequenced DNA: TGTGCCAGCAGGGCGGACCCGCCTGGCTACACCTTC. This translates into CASRADPPGYTF.